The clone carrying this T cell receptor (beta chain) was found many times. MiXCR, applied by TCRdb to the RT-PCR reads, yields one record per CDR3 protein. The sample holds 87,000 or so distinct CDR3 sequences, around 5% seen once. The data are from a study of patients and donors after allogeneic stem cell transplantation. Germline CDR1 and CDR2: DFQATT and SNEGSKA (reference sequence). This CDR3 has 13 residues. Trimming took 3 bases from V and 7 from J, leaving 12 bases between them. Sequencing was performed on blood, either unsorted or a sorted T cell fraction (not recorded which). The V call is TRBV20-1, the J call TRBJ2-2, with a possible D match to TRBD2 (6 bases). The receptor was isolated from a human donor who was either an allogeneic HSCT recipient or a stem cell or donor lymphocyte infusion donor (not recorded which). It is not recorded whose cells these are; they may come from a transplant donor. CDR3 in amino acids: CSASGGNYGELFF. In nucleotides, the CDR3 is TGCAGTGCTAGTGGGGGGAATTACGGGGAGCTGTTTTTT.